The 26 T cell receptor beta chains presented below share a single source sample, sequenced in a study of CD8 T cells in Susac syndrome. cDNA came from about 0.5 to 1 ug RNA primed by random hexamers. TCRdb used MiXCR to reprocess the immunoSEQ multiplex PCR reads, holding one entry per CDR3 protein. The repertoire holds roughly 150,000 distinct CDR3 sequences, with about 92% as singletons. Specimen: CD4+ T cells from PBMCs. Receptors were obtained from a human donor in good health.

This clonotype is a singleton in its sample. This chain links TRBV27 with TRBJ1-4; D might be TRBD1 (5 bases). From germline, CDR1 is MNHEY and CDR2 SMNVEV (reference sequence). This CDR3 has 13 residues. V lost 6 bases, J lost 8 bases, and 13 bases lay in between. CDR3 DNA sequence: TGTGCCAGCAGAGGTGGGGGGGACGAAAAACTGTTTTTT. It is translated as CASRGGGDEKLFF.

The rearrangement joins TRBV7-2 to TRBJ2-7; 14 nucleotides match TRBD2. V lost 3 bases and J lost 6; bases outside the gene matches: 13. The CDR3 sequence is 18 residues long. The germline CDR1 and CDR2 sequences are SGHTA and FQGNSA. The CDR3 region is CASSFDTGTSGRTIEQYF. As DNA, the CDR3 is TGTGCCAGCAGCTTCGATACCGGGACTAGCGGGAGAACAATCGAGCAGTACTTC.

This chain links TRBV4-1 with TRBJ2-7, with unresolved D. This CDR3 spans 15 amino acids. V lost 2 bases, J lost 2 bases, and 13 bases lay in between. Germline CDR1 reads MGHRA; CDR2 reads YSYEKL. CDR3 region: CASSQSTRTPYEQYF. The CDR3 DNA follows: TGCGCCAGCAGCCAAAGCACAAGAACCCCCTACGAGCAGTACTTC.

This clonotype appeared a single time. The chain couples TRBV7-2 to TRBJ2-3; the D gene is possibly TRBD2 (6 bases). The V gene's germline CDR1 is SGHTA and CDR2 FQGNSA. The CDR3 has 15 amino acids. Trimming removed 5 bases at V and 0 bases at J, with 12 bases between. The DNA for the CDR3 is TGTGCCAGCAGCCTTGGACTATCTAGCACAGATACGCAGTATTTT. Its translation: CASSLGLSSTDTQYF.

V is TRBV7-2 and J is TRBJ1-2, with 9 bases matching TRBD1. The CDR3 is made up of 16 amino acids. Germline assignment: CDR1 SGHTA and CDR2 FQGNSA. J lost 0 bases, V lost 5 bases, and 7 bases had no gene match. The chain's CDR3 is CASSPFDRGANYGYTF. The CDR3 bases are TGTGCCAGCAGCCCTTTTGACAGGGGGGCTAACTATGGCTACACCTTC.

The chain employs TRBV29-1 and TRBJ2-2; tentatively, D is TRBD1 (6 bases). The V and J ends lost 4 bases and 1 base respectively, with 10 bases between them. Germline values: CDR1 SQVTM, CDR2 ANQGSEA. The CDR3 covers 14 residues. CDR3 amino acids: CSVGVRGNTGELFF. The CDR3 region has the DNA TGCAGCGTTGGTGTCAGGGGGAACACCGGGGAGCTGTTTTTT.

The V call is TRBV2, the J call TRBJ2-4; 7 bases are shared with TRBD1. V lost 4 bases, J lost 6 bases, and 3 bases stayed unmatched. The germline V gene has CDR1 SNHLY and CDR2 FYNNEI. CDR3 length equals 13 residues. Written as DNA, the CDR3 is TGTGCCAGCAGTGTATCAGGGGGAAACATTCAGTACTTC. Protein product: CASSVSGGNIQYF.

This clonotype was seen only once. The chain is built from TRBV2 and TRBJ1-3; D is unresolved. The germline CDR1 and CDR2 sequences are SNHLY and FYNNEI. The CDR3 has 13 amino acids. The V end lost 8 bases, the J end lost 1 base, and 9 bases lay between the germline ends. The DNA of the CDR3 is TGTGCCAGCCAACAAGAGTCTGGAAACACCATATATTTT. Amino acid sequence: CASQQESGNTIYF.

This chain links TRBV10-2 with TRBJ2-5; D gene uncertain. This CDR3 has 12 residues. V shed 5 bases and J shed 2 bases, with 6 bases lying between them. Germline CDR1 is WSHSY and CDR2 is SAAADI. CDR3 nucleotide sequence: TGCGCCAGCAGTTATCTGCAAGAGACCCAGTACTTC. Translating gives CASSYLQETQYF.

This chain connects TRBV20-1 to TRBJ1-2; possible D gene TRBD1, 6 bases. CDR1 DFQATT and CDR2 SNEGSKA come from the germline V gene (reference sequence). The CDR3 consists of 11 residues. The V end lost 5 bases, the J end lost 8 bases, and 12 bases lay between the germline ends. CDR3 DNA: TGCAGTGCTCCAGGGGTATGGGGCTACACCTTC. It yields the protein CSAPGVWGYTF.

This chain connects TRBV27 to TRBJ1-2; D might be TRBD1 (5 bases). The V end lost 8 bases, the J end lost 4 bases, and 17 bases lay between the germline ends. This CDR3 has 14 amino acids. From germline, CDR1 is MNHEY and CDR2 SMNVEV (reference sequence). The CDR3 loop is CASQPRGFGYGYTF. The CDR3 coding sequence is TGTGCCAGCCAGCCGCGGGGCTTTGGCTATGGCTACACCTTC.

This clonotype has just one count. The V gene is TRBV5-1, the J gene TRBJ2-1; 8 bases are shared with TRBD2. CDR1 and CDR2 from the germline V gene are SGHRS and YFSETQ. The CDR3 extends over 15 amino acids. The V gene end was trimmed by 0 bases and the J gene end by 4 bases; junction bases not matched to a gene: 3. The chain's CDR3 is CASSLGRGGYNEQFF. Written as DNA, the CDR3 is TGCGCCAGCAGCTTGGGACGGGGGGGTTACAATGAGCAGTTCTTC.

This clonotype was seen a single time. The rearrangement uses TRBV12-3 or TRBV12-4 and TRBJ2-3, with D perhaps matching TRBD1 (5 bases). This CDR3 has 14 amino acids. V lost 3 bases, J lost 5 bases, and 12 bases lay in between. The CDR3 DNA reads TGTGCCAGCAGTTTCAGCAGGGTAGGAGATACGCAGTATTTT. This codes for CASSFSRVGDTQYF.

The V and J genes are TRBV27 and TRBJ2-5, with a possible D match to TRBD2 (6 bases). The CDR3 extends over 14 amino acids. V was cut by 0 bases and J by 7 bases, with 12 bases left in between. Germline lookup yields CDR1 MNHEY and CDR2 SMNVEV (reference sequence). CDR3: CASSLSGAAGTQYF. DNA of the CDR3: TGTGCCAGCAGTTTATCGGGTGCAGCGGGGACCCAGTACTTC.

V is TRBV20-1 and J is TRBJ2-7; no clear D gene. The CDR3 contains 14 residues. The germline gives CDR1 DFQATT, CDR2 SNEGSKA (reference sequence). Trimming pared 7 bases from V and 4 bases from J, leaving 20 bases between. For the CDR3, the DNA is TGCAGTGTTCGGGCTCCGGTTTCAATATACGAGCAGTACTTC. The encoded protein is CSVRAPVSIYEQYF.

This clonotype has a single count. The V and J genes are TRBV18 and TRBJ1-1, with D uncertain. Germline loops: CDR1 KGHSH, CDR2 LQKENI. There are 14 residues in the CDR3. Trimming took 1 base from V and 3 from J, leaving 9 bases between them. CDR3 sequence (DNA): TGTGCCAGCTCACCACAGGGAAGGCACACTGAAGCTTTCTTT. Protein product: CASSPQGRHTEAFF.

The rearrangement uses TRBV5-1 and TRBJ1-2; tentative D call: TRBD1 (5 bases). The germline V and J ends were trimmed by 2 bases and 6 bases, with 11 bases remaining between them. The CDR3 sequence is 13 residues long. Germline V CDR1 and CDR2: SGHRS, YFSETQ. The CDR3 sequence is CASSLGEGHGYTF. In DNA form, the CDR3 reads TGCGCCAGCAGCTTAGGGGAGGGGCATGGCTACACCTTC.

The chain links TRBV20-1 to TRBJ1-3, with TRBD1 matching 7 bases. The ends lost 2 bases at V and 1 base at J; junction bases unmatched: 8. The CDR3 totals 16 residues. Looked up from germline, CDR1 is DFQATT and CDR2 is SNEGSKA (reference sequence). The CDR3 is CSARWGRGPSGNTIYF. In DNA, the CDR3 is TGCAGTGCTAGATGGGGGAGGGGGCCGTCTGGAAACACCATATATTTT.

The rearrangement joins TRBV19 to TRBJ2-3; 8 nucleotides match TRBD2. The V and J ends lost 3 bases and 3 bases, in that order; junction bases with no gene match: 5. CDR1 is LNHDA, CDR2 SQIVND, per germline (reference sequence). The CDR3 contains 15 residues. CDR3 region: CASSIVASGTDTQYF. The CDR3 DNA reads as TGTGCCAGTAGTATCGTGGCTAGCGGGACAGATACGCAGTATTTT.

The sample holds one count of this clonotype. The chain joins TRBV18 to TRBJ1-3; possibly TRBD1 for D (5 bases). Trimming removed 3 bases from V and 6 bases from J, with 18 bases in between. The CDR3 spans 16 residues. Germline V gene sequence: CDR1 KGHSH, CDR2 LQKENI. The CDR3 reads CASSPGGAAPINTIYF. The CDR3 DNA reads TGTGCCAGCTCACCCGGAGGGGCCGCCCCTATAAACACCATATATTTT.

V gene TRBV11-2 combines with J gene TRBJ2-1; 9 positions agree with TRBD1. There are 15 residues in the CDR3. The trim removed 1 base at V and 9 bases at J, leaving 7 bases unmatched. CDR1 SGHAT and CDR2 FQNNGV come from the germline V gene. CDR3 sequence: CASSLGGQGYSEQFF. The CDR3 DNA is TGTGCCAGCAGCTTAGGTGGACAGGGGTATAGTGAGCAGTTCTTC.

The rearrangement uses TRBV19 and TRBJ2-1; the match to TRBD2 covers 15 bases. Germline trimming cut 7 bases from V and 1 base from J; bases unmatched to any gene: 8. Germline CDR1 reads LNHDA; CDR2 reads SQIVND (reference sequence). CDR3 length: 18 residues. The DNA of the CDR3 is TGTGCCAGTAAGCCGGGACTAGCGGGAGGAGGGTCCTACAATGAGCAGTTCTTC. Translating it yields CASKPGLAGGGSYNEQFF.

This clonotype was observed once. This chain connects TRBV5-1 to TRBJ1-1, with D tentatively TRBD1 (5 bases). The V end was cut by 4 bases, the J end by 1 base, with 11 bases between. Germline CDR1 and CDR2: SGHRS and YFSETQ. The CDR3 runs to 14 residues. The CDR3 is CASSGGTANTEAFF. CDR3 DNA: TGCGCCAGCAGCGGGGGGACGGCGAACACTGAAGCTTTCTTT.

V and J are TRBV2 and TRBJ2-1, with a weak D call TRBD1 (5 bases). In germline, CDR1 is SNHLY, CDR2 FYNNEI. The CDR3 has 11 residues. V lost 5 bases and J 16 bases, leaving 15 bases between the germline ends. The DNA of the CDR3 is TGTGCCAGCAGTTACGACAGCTTAGGATTCTTC. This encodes CASSYDSLGFF.

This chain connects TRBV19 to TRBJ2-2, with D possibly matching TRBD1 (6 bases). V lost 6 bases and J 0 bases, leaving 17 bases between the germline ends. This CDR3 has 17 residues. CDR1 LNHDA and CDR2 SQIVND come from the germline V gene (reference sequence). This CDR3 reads CASSRGTPQTNTGELFF. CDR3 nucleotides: TGTGCCAGTAGCCGAGGGACACCCCAAACGAACACCGGGGAGCTGTTTTTT.

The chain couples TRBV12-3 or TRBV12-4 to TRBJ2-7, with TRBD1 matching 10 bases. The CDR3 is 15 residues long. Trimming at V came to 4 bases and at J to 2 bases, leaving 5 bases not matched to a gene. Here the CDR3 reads CASSSGTGVPYEQYF. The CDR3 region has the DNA TGTGCCAGCAGTTCCGGGACAGGGGTTCCCTACGAGCAGTACTTC.